The rows below give T cell receptor beta chains drawn from one sample of a study of OX40 agonist ivuxolimab in advanced cancers. Produced via immunoSEQ multiplex PCR; TCRdb's table is partial and in-frame only. The data show around 75,000 clones, around nine tenths seen once. The specimen comprised CD4+ or CD8+ T cells sorted from blood, sampled in a trial of the OX40 agonist ivuxolimab. These TCRs come from an adult with an advanced solid tumor such as melanoma, head and neck, liver or kidney cancer. CDR3s include the opening cysteine and the closing phenylalanine or tryptophan. Each record gives: D gene, clone size, V gene, J gene, CDR3 protein, CDR3 DNA. The D gene is left open where the match is weak. The size entry is marked missing in some rows and otherwise reads once, few, many or a size class.

D gene: -
clone size: -
V gene: TRBV13
J gene: TRBJ1-5
CDR3 protein: CASSQQGPSNQPQHF
CDR3 DNA: TGTGCCAGCAGTCAGCAGGGTCCTAGCAATCAGCCCCAGCATTTT

D gene: -
clone size: -
V gene: TRBV19
J gene: TRBJ1-2
CDR3 protein: CASSLTVYGYTF
CDR3 DNA: TGTGCCAGTAGTCTGACGGTATATGGCTACACCTTC

D gene: -
clone size: -
V gene: TRBV6-5
J gene: TRBJ2-7
CDR3 protein: CASSPRIRDLHEQYF
CDR3 DNA: TGTGCCAGCAGCCCCCGAATCCGGGACCTCCACGAGCAGTACTTC

D gene: -
clone size: -
V gene: TRBV6-6
J gene: TRBJ1-2
CDR3 protein: CASSYAQGANYGYTF
CDR3 DNA: TGTGCCAGCAGTTACGCACAGGGCGCTAACTATGGCTACACCTTC

D gene: -
clone size: -
V gene: TRBV4-2
J gene: TRBJ2-4
CDR3 protein: CASSQQGMDKNIQYF
CDR3 DNA: TGTGCCAGCAGCCAGCAGGGGATGGACAAAAACATTCAGTACTTC

D gene: TRBD1
clone size: -
V gene: TRBV5-4
J gene: TRBJ1-6
CDR3 protein: CASSLAPGQVTSPLHF
CDR3 DNA: TGTGCCAGCAGCTTGGCGCCGGGACAGGTTACTTCACCCCTCCACTTT

D gene: -
clone size: -
V gene: TRBV6-1
J gene: TRBJ1-5
CDR3 protein: CASQGPGPNQPQHF
CDR3 DNA: TGTGCCAGCCAGGGCCCGGGCCCCAATCAGCCCCAGCATTTT

D gene: TRBD1
clone size: -
V gene: TRBV28
J gene: TRBJ1-4
CDR3 protein: CASTLAFGQGEEKLFF
CDR3 DNA: TGTGCCAGCACCCTAGCATTTGGGCAGGGGGAGGAAAAACTGTTTTTT

D gene: -
clone size: once
V gene: TRBV30
J gene: TRBJ2-1
CDR3 protein: CAWSPGLYQFF
CDR3 DNA: TGTGCCTGGAGTCCGGGGCTCTACCAGTTCTTC

D gene: -
clone size: once
V gene: TRBV6-9
J gene: TRBJ1-5
CDR3 protein: CASRGGSNQPQHF
CDR3 DNA: TGTGCCAGCAGGGGAGGTAGCAATCAGCCCCAGCATTTT

D gene: TRBD2
clone size: -
V gene: TRBV5-1
J gene: TRBJ2-5
CDR3 protein: CASSTGLAGGSVETQYF
CDR3 DNA: TGCGCCAGCAGCACGGGACTAGCGGGGGGGTCGGTAGAGACCCAGTACTTC

D gene: -
clone size: -
V gene: TRBV27
J gene: TRBJ2-1
CDR3 protein: CASSLTQGKGEQFF
CDR3 DNA: TGTGCCAGCAGTTTAACCCAGGGGAAGGGTGAGCAGTTCTTC

D gene: TRBD2
clone size: -
V gene: TRBV5-1
J gene: TRBJ2-3
CDR3 protein: CASSLREAPTDTQYF
CDR3 DNA: TGCGCCAGCAGCCTCCGGGAGGCCCCCACAGATACGCAGTATTTT

D gene: TRBD2
clone size: -
V gene: TRBV7-2
J gene: TRBJ2-1
CDR3 protein: CASTTGGPGGGQFF
CDR3 DNA: TGTGCCAGCACCACCGGGGGACCGGGCGGGGGGCAGTTCTTC

D gene: -
clone size: -
V gene: TRBV19
J gene: TRBJ1-1
CDR3 protein: CASTSGDWSTEAFF
CDR3 DNA: TGTGCCAGTACCTCGGGAGATTGGAGCACTGAAGCTTTCTTT

D gene: -
clone size: -
V gene: TRBV7-9
J gene: TRBJ2-5
CDR3 protein: CASSSGTGRPSQETQYF
CDR3 DNA: TGTGCCAGCAGCTCCGGGACGGGGAGGCCCTCACAAGAGACCCAGTACTTC

D gene: -
clone size: once
V gene: TRBV19
J gene: TRBJ1-5
CDR3 protein: CASSIKIGNQPQHF
CDR3 DNA: TGTGCCAGTAGTATAAAGATTGGCAATCAGCCCCAGCATTTT

D gene: TRBD1
clone size: -
V gene: TRBV6-5
J gene: TRBJ1-1
CDR3 protein: CASSSDRGTEAFF
CDR3 DNA: TGTGCCAGCAGTTCGGACAGGGGAACTGAAGCTTTCTTT

D gene: TRBD2
clone size: -
V gene: TRBV10-2
J gene: TRBJ2-4
CDR3 protein: CASSARIAGDLAKNIQYF
CDR3 DNA: TGCGCCAGCAGTGCGAGGATAGCGGGGGATCTAGCCAAAAACATTCAGTACTTC

D gene: -
clone size: -
V gene: TRBV19
J gene: TRBJ1-6
CDR3 protein: CASSMSRFDSPLHF
CDR3 DNA: TGTGCCAGTAGTATGAGCAGGTTTGATTCACCCCTCCACTTT

D gene: -
clone size: -
V gene: TRBV19
J gene: TRBJ1-2
CDR3 protein: CASSPSRGTGYTF
CDR3 DNA: TGTGCCAGTAGTCCCTCCCGGGGTACCGGCTACACCTTC

D gene: -
clone size: few
V gene: TRBV4-2
J gene: TRBJ1-4
CDR3 protein: CASSQDSARVVEKLFF
CDR3 DNA: TGTGCCAGCAGCCAAGATTCGGCCAGGGTAGTTGAGAAACTGTTTTTT

D gene: -
clone size: -
V gene: TRBV7-9
J gene: TRBJ2-3
CDR3 protein: CASSLGGTDTQYF
CDR3 DNA: TGTGCCAGCAGCTTAGGGGGTACAGATACGCAGTATTTT

D gene: -
clone size: -
V gene: TRBV7-9
J gene: TRBJ2-7
CDR3 protein: CASAVAGGNEQYF
CDR3 DNA: TGTGCCAGCGCCGTGGCGGGCGGGAACGAGCAGTACTTC

D gene: -
clone size: -
V gene: TRBV28
J gene: TRBJ2-2
CDR3 protein: CASSLLRTVTTGELFF
CDR3 DNA: TGTGCCAGCAGTTTACTGCGGACAGTAACTACCGGGGAGCTGTTTTTT

D gene: -
clone size: many
V gene: TRBV5-1
J gene: TRBJ1-4
CDR3 protein: CASSPEAQTNEKLFF
CDR3 DNA: TGCGCCAGCAGCCCGGAGGCCCAAACTAATGAAAAACTGTTTTTT

D gene: TRBD1
clone size: -
V gene: TRBV28
J gene: TRBJ1-5
CDR3 protein: CASSETGSAVSNQPQHF
CDR3 DNA: TGTGCCAGCAGTGAGACAGGGTCCGCGGTGAGCAATCAGCCCCAGCATTTT

D gene: TRBD1
clone size: -
V gene: TRBV11-2
J gene: TRBJ1-6
CDR3 protein: CASSFLPGQANSDNSPLHF
CDR3 DNA: TGTGCCAGCAGCTTCCTACCGGGACAGGCCAATTCTGATAATTCACCCCTCCACTTT

D gene: -
clone size: once
V gene: TRBV27
J gene: TRBJ2-7
CDR3 protein: CASSMDLLSYEQYF
CDR3 DNA: TGTGCCAGCAGCATGGACCTTCTCTCCTACGAGCAGTACTTC

D gene: -
clone size: -
V gene: TRBV27
J gene: TRBJ1-5
CDR3 protein: CASSPLTDQSTQHF
CDR3 DNA: TGTGCCAGCAGTCCATTGACGGATCAATCGACCCAGCATTTT

D gene: -
clone size: -
V gene: TRBV6-5
J gene: TRBJ2-7
CDR3 protein: CASSYLGVGYF
CDR3 DNA: TGTGCCAGCAGTTACTTGGGAGTGGGGTACTTC

D gene: TRBD1
clone size: -
V gene: TRBV5-4
J gene: TRBJ1-2
CDR3 protein: CASSLRQGSGYTF
CDR3 DNA: TGTGCCAGCAGCTTAAGACAGGGTTCTGGCTACACCTTC

D gene: -
clone size: -
V gene: TRBV5-6
J gene: TRBJ1-6
CDR3 protein: CASRERPLGGSPLHF
CDR3 DNA: TGTGCCAGCAGGGAGAGGCCATTAGGAGGTTCACCCCTCCACTTT

D gene: -
clone size: -
V gene: TRBV5-4
J gene: TRBJ1-2
CDR3 protein: CASSPALVELGGGYTF
CDR3 DNA: TGTGCCAGCAGCCCGGCCCTGGTGGAACTAGGCGGCGGCTACACCTTC

D gene: -
clone size: -
V gene: TRBV5-4
J gene: TRBJ1-5
CDR3 protein: CASSLSPTAFGSAQHF
CDR3 DNA: TGTGCCAGCAGCTTGTCCCCGACAGCCTTTGGTTCGGCCCAGCATTTT

D gene: -
clone size: -
V gene: TRBV27
J gene: TRBJ2-2
CDR3 protein: CASSPKWGLGTGELFF
CDR3 DNA: TGTGCCAGCAGTCCCAAGTGGGGGTTGGGTACCGGGGAGCTGTTTTTT

D gene: TRBD2
clone size: -
V gene: TRBV4-1
J gene: TRBJ2-7
CDR3 protein: CASSHYREGEQYF
CDR3 DNA: TGCGCCAGCAGCCATTATCGGGAGGGGGAGCAGTACTTC

D gene: -
clone size: once
V gene: TRBV6-1
J gene: TRBJ1-2
CDR3 protein: CASRARDSYGYTF
CDR3 DNA: TGTGCCAGCAGAGCGCGGGACTCCTATGGCTACACCTTC

D gene: -
clone size: -
V gene: TRBV6-5
J gene: TRBJ1-1
CDR3 protein: CASSYSVIGWNTEAFF
CDR3 DNA: TGTGCCAGCAGTTACTCGGTGATAGGGTGGAACACTGAAGCTTTCTTT

D gene: TRBD1
clone size: -
V gene: TRBV5-1
J gene: TRBJ2-7
CDR3 protein: CASSWVGRGREQYF
CDR3 DNA: TGCGCCAGCAGCTGGGTTGGCAGGGGGCGAGAGCAGTACTTC

D gene: -
clone size: -
V gene: TRBV9
J gene: TRBJ1-6
CDR3 protein: CASSPQGVHSYNSPLHF
CDR3 DNA: TGTGCCAGCAGCCCGCAAGGGGTGCACTCCTATAATTCACCCCTCCACTTT

D gene: -
clone size: -
V gene: TRBV29-1
J gene: TRBJ2-4
CDR3 protein: CSIQPKNIQYF
CDR3 DNA: TGCAGCATCCAACCCAAAAACATTCAGTACTTC

D gene: TRBD2
clone size: -
V gene: TRBV29-1
J gene: TRBJ2-7
CDR3 protein: CSGTSGGSPEQYF
CDR3 DNA: TGCAGCGGTACTAGCGGGGGCTCCCCCGAGCAGTACTTC

D gene: TRBD1
clone size: -
V gene: TRBV19
J gene: TRBJ1-1
CDR3 protein: CASSVDRVLHTEAFF
CDR3 DNA: TGTGCCAGTAGTGTCGACAGGGTTCTTCACACTGAAGCTTTCTTT

D gene: -
clone size: -
V gene: TRBV18
J gene: TRBJ1-5
CDR3 protein: CASSQLSGSNQPQHF
CDR3 DNA: TGTGCCAGCTCCCAACTCTCGGGGAGCAATCAGCCCCAGCATTTT

D gene: -
clone size: -
V gene: TRBV30
J gene: TRBJ1-1
CDR3 protein: CAWSFRRGRSTEAFF
CDR3 DNA: TGTGCCTGGAGTTTTAGGAGGGGCCGGAGCACTGAAGCTTTCTTT

D gene: -
clone size: -
V gene: TRBV6-5
J gene: TRBJ2-5
CDR3 protein: CASSSSKETQYF
CDR3 DNA: TGTGCCAGCAGTTCCTCTAAGGAGACCCAGTACTTC

D gene: -
clone size: once
V gene: TRBV19
J gene: TRBJ2-5
CDR3 protein: CASSMDSLGTETQYF
CDR3 DNA: TGTGCCAGTAGTATGGACAGCCTTGGGACGGAGACCCAGTACTTC

D gene: TRBD1
clone size: -
V gene: TRBV6-4
J gene: TRBJ1-1
CDR3 protein: CASSRGSHTEAFF
CDR3 DNA: TGTGCCAGCAGCAGGGGGTCTCACACTGAAGCTTTCTTT

D gene: -
clone size: -
V gene: TRBV18
J gene: TRBJ1-2
CDR3 protein: CASSATTGQNYGYTF
CDR3 DNA: TGTGCCAGCTCAGCTACAACGGGGCAGAACTATGGCTACACCTTC

D gene: TRBD2
clone size: -
V gene: TRBV5-4
J gene: TRBJ2-1
CDR3 protein: CASSRGLADSYNEQFF
CDR3 DNA: TGTGCCAGCAGCCGGGGACTAGCGGACTCCTACAATGAGCAGTTCTTC

D gene: TRBD1
clone size: -
V gene: TRBV18
J gene: TRBJ1-5
CDR3 protein: CASSPGQGAGSNQPQHF
CDR3 DNA: TGTGCCAGCTCCCCGGGACAGGGGGCTGGTAGCAATCAGCCCCAGCATTTT

D gene: -
clone size: once
V gene: TRBV11-2
J gene: TRBJ2-5
CDR3 protein: CASSLRPARAARETQYF
CDR3 DNA: TGTGCCAGCAGCCTAAGACCCGCGAGAGCCGCCAGAGAGACCCAGTACTTC

D gene: -
clone size: -
V gene: TRBV29-1
J gene: TRBJ2-1
CDR3 protein: CSVDEAGMGLNEQFF
CDR3 DNA: TGCAGCGTTGATGAGGCAGGGATGGGGCTTAATGAGCAGTTCTTC